This T cell receptor beta chain derives from a study of cytomegalovirus exposure and HLA in healthy donors (dated by TCRdb to the late 2010s). Study-level background: In an earlier analysis of roughly 500 of the donors, approximately 300 Gb of sequence data and just under 120 million unique TCR beta sequences from 150 million to 200 million T cells were reported. Approximately 300 gigabases of sequencing data and roughly 80 million unique TCR sequences made up an early release that covered 640 HLA-typed donors. Among the approximately 400 genotyped donors, about 85% belonged to the genetic ancestry cluster associated with self-reported Caucasian donors. The study was designed to test whether signatures of past pathogen exposure could be identified by cataloging public T cell receptors. The study profiled the T cell repertoires of hundreds of subjects by immunosequencing and related them to cytomegalovirus serostatus. Along with the approximately 650-subject first cohort, a separate validation cohort of over 90 different subjects was used. To predict cytomegalovirus infection status, the study combined high-throughput TCR immunosequencing, statistical association of individual TCRs with disease status, and machine learning. To study patterns of TCR occurrence, a later analysis re-analyzed previously published TCR beta repertoires from 700 or so donors and added high-resolution HLA genotyping. Rather than using new phenotypic data, the later analysis identified candidate immune exposures from TCR beta sequences and from how often those sequences occurred across donors. An earlier analysis of fewer than 700 of the donors applied high-throughput TCR beta sequencing to assess whether each TCR beta V gene segment acted as functional or pseudogenic. Donor age, sex, ethnicity and CMV serostatus were collected together with the repertoire data. In a later genetic analysis, genome-wide SNP genotypes for about 55% of the roughly 700 donors were used, and that subset was treated as a discovery cohort. All discovery cohort repertoires had been generated using a single sequencing platform. Class I and class II HLA loci were covered by the typing at four-digit resolution. The number of donors typed differed by locus, with 629-630 for A, B, C, DRB1 and DQB1, more than 500 for DQA1, over 600 for DPA1, and about 450 for DPB1. Four to six DR-DQ haplotypes were handled as single units for association and clustering, since linkage in the cohort was strong. Among roughly 400 genotyped donors of the cohort, an average of approximately 250,000 unique TCR beta nucleotide sequences were sequenced per donor, roughly 20% of them non-productive.

About this clone itself: Its antigen target is currently unknown. Base qualities were left out, and no much larger clone turns up one base away.

General findings and caveats noted by the study authors: A later analysis associated 16,951 TCR beta sequences with specific HLA alleles at a false discovery rate of 0.05. A few of the identified cytomegalovirus-associated TCR beta chains were confirmed in vitro to be specific for cytomegalovirus antigens. A further reported finding was that TCR beta sequences accurately predicted the HLA-A and HLA-B alleles for most subjects in the first cohort. Compared with equally common non-associated chains, HLA-associated TCR beta chains in a later analysis were more clonally expanded and had lower generation probabilities. Immune exposure information for the cohort was limited to CMV serostatus. A cluster of highly shared sequence variants was judged likely to be a technical artifact of the sequencing pipeline. When HLA alleles, especially DR and DQ, strongly co-occurred, TCR associations were difficult to assign to individual alleles. Because the 87-base-pair reads could not distinguish some IMGT-functional V segments, including TRBV6-2 and TRBV6-3, those segments were excluded. This cohort had only TCR beta chains sequenced, and the lack of alpha or paired-chain data limited which features could be detected. While some public TCRs were present in many individuals, most TCR sequences turned up only very rarely across donors. According to the authors, the approach could potentially be generalized to other disease states and immunological phenotypes. In a later analysis, the rate of TCR association differed among HLA loci, with DRB1 alleles having the most associated TCRs and HLA-C alleles having the fewest. Cytomegalovirus status was reported to be diagnosed by the classifier with high specificity and sensitivity in both the original and validation cohorts. Because some donors lacked HLA typing at each locus, the association tests relied only on the typed subset. A later analysis reported that several top co-occurrence clusters appeared linked to parvovirus B19, influenza, CMV and Epstein-Barr virus. An association between a missense DCLRE1C variant and V-gene and J-gene trimming of TCR beta chains was found in a later genetic analysis and replicated in an independent cohort. In a later genetic analysis, fewer N-insertions in productive TCRs were reported among donors in an Asian-associated ancestry cluster than the roughly 700-donor mean. The study gave a list of about 150 TCR beta chains associated with cytomegalovirus. The earlier analysis of almost 600 of the donors excluded roughly 17 rarely observed V segments, including chromosome 9 orphons, because counts were too low. Most CMV-associated TCR beta chains appeared to be HLA-restricted in a later analysis, and the HLA associations seemed to be driven largely by CMV exposure. Presence/absence analyses assumed roughly uniform sequencing depth across donors, an assumption that may not hold. An earlier analysis of approximately 500 of the donors showed that most TCR beta V segments appeared in productive rearrangements either about 90% or about 30% of the time, which broadly matched IMGT annotations. Correlated functional status among segregating V segments might reflect linkage disequilibrium, but an unknown experimental factor could not be ruled out.

Libraries were prepared through the immunoSEQ multiplex PCR assay. For the multiplex PCR, a mixture combining 60 forward primers for TCR Vbeta segments and 13 reverse primers for TCR Jbeta segments was used. The CDR3 region of rearranged TCR beta genes was amplified from genomic DNA with a multiplex PCR assay. The amplified TCR beta libraries were sequenced on the Illumina HiSeq System as 87-base-pair reads. The paper's data handling went like this. A later analysis tallied 75 million to 95 million unique TCR beta chains across the approximately 670 repertoires, and 10 million to 11 million of those chains were shared by two or more donors. To remove PCR and sequencing errors, raw reads were error-corrected and collapsed into unique sequences using a nearest-neighbor algorithm that merged closely related sequences. V, D and J gene segments were assigned by aligning CDR3 sequences to IMGT reference sequences. For a sequence to be retained, at least a six-nucleotide match to both a V gene segment and a J gene segment was required. A rearrangement counted as productive if the CDR3 had no stop codons and remained in frame with V and J, and every other rearrangement counted as non-productive. CDR3 was defined according to IMGT convention as the region running from the second conserved V-encoded cysteine to the conserved J-encoded phenylalanine. The earlier analysis of fewer than 700 of the donors excluded sequences that lacked an unambiguous match to a single V gene segment. An earlier analysis of 587 of the donors classified V segments as functional when productive rearrangements were above 56.7% and as segregating when the standard deviation between donors was above 5%. A statistical classification framework was built to diagnose cytomegalovirus status from the catalog of TCR beta chain sequences. V and J gene assignment, in a later analysis, came from comparing TCR nucleotide sequences with IMGT/GENE-DB human TR gene sequences. The TCRdist pipeline was used in a later analysis to assign CDR3 sequences and most-parsimonious VDJ recombination scenarios. A later analysis defined each TCR beta chain by its CDR3 amino acid sequence plus V-gene family, and excluded reads lacking a unique V-gene family. A later analysis removed 500 to 650 highly shared, low-generation-probability nucleotide sequences to deal with suspected cross-contamination and a sequencing artifact. In a later analysis, a clonal expansion index was calculated for each public chain from normalized within-repertoire ranks of inferred template counts. In a later analysis, generation probabilities were computed using a VDJ recombination model fitted to out-of-frame rearrangements, and the results were checked against IGoR. In a later analysis, hypergeometric tests were used to score TCR-TCR, TCR-HLA and TCR-CMV co-occurrence, with a repertoire-size bias correction applied to TCR pairs. False discovery rates were estimated in a later analysis by permuting HLA or CMV assignments 20 times. In a later analysis, co-occurring TCRs were grouped using DBSCAN, with TCRdist sequence similarity added in when clustering inside HLA-allele-positive subsets. Repertoires with fewer than 30,000 or more than 120,000 public chains were left out of co-occurrence clustering, as were roughly five repertoires with anomalous nucleotide sharing. The source is immuneACCESS, and TCRdb retained only in-frame sequences with V and J called. Part of the clones is not carried over; for the studies checked, unresolved V genes explain less than half of this, and the remainder is unexplained. For V, J and clone size, that table is used; D and trimming come from the DNA. The sample includes some 140,000 clones, with around 82% observed a single time. The ten most abundant clones make up 1% to 1.5% of the sample.

Via the germline V gene (reference sequence), CDR1 is GTSNPN and CDR2 SVGIG. V and J lose 7 bases and 2 bases, and a span of 21 bases separates them. Including the terminal cysteine and phenylalanine, the CDR3 comprises 15 residues. Only CDR3 DNA remains: 45 bases, in frame from the first base. The cohort consisted of approximately 690 healthy bone marrow donors. Cohort members were all nominally healthy when sampled, although unrecorded immune exposures were likely present. The donor tested CMV seronegative, placing the donor among the approximately 360 seronegative members of the cohort. A peripheral blood sample was collected from each donor, and TCR beta sequencing was performed on peripheral blood mononuclear cells. The Qiagen DNeasy Blood Extraction Kit was used to extract genomic DNA from the blood cell samples.

This chain is built from TRBV30 and TRBJ2-7; TRBD1 is a weak D gene call, 5 bases matching. The clonotype comes from a middle-aged man in good health and CMV-seronegative. Sequences were obtained from PBMCs. The CDR3 protein is CALLNPAGWTYEQYF. The DNA sequence reads TGTGCCTTACTAAACCCCGCAGGGTGGACCTACGAGCAGTACTTC.